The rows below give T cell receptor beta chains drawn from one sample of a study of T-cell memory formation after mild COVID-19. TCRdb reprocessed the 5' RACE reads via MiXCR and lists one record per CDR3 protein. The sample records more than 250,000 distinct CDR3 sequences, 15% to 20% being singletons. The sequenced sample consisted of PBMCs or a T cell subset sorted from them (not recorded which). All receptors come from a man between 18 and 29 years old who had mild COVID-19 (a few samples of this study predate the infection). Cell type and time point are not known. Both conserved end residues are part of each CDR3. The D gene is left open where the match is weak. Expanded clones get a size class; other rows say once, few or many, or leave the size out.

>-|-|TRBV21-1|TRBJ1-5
TGTGCCAGCAGGGCCCAGCCCCAGCATTTT
CASRAQPQHF
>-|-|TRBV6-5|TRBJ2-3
TGTGCCAGCAGTTACCCGGACAGCACAGATACGCAGTATTTT
CASSYPDSTDTQYF
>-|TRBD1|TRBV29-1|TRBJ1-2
TGCAGCGTGCGAACAGGGGGAGGCTACACCTTC
CSVRTGGGYTF
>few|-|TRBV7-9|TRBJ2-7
TGTGCCAGCAGCGGGCGGGACTCCTACGAGCAGTACTTC
CASSGRDSYEQYF
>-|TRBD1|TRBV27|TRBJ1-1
TGTGCCAGCAGTATCCTGGGACAGGCCAGCACTGAAGCTTTCTTT
CASSILGQASTEAFF
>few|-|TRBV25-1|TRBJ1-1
TGTGCCAGCAGTGAATCCCGTCAAGCTTTCTTT
CASSESRQAFF
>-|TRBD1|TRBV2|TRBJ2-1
TGTGCCAGCAGGAGGACAGGGGGAAAGAATGAGCAGTTCTTC
CASRRTGGKNEQFF
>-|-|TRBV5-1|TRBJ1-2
TGCGCCAGCAGGTGGGAGGAAAACTATGGCTACACCTTC
CASRWEENYGYTF
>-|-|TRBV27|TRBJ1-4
TGTGCCAGCAGTTTTGGGACTAATGAAAAACTGTTTTTT
CASSFGTNEKLFF
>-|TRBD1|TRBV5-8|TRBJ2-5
TGTGCCAGCAGGCCTAAACAGGGGGCCAAAGAGACCCAGTACTTC
CASRPKQGAKETQYF
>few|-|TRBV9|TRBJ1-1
TGTGCCAGCAGCGCAGTGGCTCCCATGAACACTGAAGCTTTCTTT
CASSAVAPMNTEAFF
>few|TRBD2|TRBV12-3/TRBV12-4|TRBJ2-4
TGTGCCAGCAGCACGACTAGCGCCAAAAACATTCAGTACTTC
CASSTTSAKNIQYF
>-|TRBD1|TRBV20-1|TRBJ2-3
TGCAGTGAACAGGGGCCGACATCCACAGATACGCAGTATTTT
CSEQGPTSTDTQYF
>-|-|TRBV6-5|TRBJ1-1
TGTGCCAGCAGTTACTCACGGGAGAACACTGAAGCTTTCTTT
CASSYSRENTEAFF
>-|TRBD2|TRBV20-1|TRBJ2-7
TGCAGTGCTAGAGTTCGGGGGGGGATTTCCTACGAGCAGTACTTC
CSARVRGGISYEQYF
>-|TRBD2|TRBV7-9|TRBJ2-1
TGTGCCAGCAGCTTAAATGCGGGACTAGCTGTGGATGAGCAGTTCTTC
CASSLNAGLAVDEQFF
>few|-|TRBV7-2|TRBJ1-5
TGTGCCAGCAGTTTAGGGAGATTTTCGGGCCAGCCCCAGCATTTT
CASSLGRFSGQPQHF
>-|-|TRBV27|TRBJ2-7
TGTGCCAGCAGCTGGGGGCCCTCCTACGAGCAGTACTTC
CASSWGPSYEQYF
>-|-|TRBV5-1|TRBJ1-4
TGCGCCAGCAGCTTCAACCCCGGCGAAAAACTGTTTTTT
CASSFNPGEKLFF
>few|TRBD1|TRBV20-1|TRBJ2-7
TGCAGTGCTAGGGACAGGGAGTCCTACGAGCAGTACTTC
CSARDRESYEQYF
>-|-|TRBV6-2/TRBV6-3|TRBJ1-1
TGTGCCAGCCTGCGATGGCCAAACACTGAAGCTTTCTTT
CASLRWPNTEAFF
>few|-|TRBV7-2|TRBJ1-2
TGTGCCAGCAGCTTAGAAGGTCAGACCTGGAGTGGCTACACCTTC
CASSLEGQTWSGYTF
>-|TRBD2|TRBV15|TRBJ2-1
TGTGCCACCAGCGAGCGGGGGAATGAGCAGTTCTTC
CATSERGNEQFF
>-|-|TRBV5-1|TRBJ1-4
TGCGCCAGCAGCCTCAGACGGGGAGGGCTTGAAAAACTGTTTTTT
CASSLRRGGLEKLFF
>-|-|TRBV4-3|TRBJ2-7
TGCGCCAGCAGCCAGGAAACAGGGTCTGGTGAGCAGTACTTC
CASSQETGSGEQYF
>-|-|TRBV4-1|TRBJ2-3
TGCGCCAGCAGCCAAGAAGGGGGGGGGGCCGCAGATACGCAGTATTTT
CASSQEGGGAADTQYF
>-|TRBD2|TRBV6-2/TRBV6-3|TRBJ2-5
TGTGCCAGCAGTTGGGGGCGAGTGGGGACTAGCAAGGAGACCCAGTACTTC
CASSWGRVGTSKETQYF
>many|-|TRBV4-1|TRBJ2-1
TGCGCCAGCAGCACCCAATTAAGGGGGGAGATTTACTACAATGAGCAGTTCTTC
CASSTQLRGEIYYNEQFF
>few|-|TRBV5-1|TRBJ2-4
TGCGCCAGCAGCTTGACAGTTAGTAAAAACATTCAGTACTTC
CASSLTVSKNIQYF
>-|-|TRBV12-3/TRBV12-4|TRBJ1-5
TGTGCCAGCACGGATTTGACCGGTAGCAATCAGCCCCAGCATTTT
CASTDLTGSNQPQHF
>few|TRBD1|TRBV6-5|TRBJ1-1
TGTGCCAGCAATTCTCCGGGACAGGGTGCGCCTGAAGCTTTCTTT
CASNSPGQGAPEAFF
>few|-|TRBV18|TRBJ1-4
TGTGCCAGCAGCCCGGGGGCGACTAATGAAAAACTGTTTTTT
CASSPGATNEKLFF
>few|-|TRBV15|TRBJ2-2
TGTGCCGCCCCGGGACCCCTATTATTACCCGGGGAGCTGTTTTTT
CAAPGPLLLPGELFF
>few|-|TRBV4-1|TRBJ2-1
TGCGCCAGCAGATTCTACAATGAGCAGTTCTTC
CASRFYNEQFF
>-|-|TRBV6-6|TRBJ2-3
TGTGCCAGCAGTTACCCGGGCAGGGGCCGGAGGAGCACAGATACGCAGTATTTT
CASSYPGRGRRSTDTQYF
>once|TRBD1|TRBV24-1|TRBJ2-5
TGTGCCACCAGTGGTTACAGGGGGCGACAAGAGACCCAGTACTTC
CATSGYRGRQETQYF
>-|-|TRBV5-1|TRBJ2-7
TGCGCCAGCAGCTCAGGGGTTGAGCAGTACTTC
CASSSGVEQYF
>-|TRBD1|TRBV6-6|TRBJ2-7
TGTGCCAGCAGTCCCCCTACGGGACAGAGCTACGAGCAGTACTTC
CASSPPTGQSYEQYF
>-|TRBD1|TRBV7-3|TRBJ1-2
TGTGCCAGCAGCTATGGCAGGGGGCGGCGTCTGGGTGGCTACACCTTC
CASSYGRGRRLGGYTF
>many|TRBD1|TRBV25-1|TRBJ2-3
TGTGCCAGCAGTGGAGGGACAGGGCATACGCAGTATTTT
CASSGGTGHTQYF
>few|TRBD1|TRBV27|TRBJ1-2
TGTGCCAGCAGTTTATCCCCGGACAGGGCTGGGGGCTACACCTTC
CASSLSPDRAGGYTF
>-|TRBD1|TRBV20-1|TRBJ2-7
TGCAGTGCTAGAGATCCCCAGGGGGCCGACTACGAGCAGTACTTC
CSARDPQGADYEQYF
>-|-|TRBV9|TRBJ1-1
TGTGCCAGCAGCGTAGGGCAGGACTCTGAAGCTTTCTTT
CASSVGQDSEAFF